These 25 T cell receptor beta chains share one sample of origin, sequenced in a study of blood T cell repertoires in COVID-19. The protocol was immunoSEQ multiplex PCR, while the TCRdb copy is restricted to in-frame clones and leaves out a portion. The sample yields hundreds of thousands of clones, about nine tenths seen once. The sample taken for sequencing was PBMCs or T cells enriched from blood (not recorded which). Receptors originate from a man aged 60 to 75 who had recovered from COVID-19.

The chain links TRBV27 to TRBJ1-1; D perhaps matches TRBD1 (5 bases). The V end lost 3 bases, the J end lost 5 bases, and 10 bases lay between the germline ends. The CDR3 loop spans 13 amino acids. Per germline, CDR1 MNHEY and CDR2 SMNVEV (reference sequence). The CDR3 region has the DNA TGTGCCAGCAGTTTGCCCCAGGGTACTGAAGCTTTCTTT. Residues: CASSLPQGTEAFF.

The chain employs TRBV3-1 (or the pseudogene TRBV3-2) and TRBJ2-7; 7 positions agree with TRBD1. J gave up 3 bases and V 4 bases, and 3 bases lay outside the gene matches. Germline CDR1 is LGHDT and CDR2 is YNNKEL (reference sequence). CDR3 length equals 13 residues. CDR3 loop: CASSPPGGYEQYF. CDR3 bases: TGTGCCAGCAGCCCGCCAGGGGGCTACGAGCAGTACTTC.

The CDR3 region has the DNA TGTGCCAGCTCACCACTGGACAGGGCAGAGACCCAGTACTTC. Protein sequence: CASSPLDRAETQYF. The rearrangement joins TRBV18 to TRBJ2-5; the match to TRBD1 covers 8 bases. The CDR3 covers 14 residues. Looked up from germline, CDR1 is KGHSH and CDR2 is LQKENI. The trim removed 1 base at V and 4 bases at J, leaving 2 bases unmatched.

The chain links TRBV2 to TRBJ1-1, with 7 bases identical to TRBD1. The germline CDR1 and CDR2 sequences are SNHLY and FYNNEI. The CDR3 length is 12 residues. The trim removed 7 bases at V and 4 bases at J, leaving 3 bases unmatched. CDR3 DNA: TGTGCCAGCACGAACAGGGGCACTGAAGCTTTCTTT. Amino acid sequence: CASTNRGTEAFF.

This clone was found once. This sequence joins TRBV4-2 and TRBJ2-3; D possibly corresponds to TRBD2 (6 bases). V gave up 0 bases and J gave up 2 bases, with 12 bases separating them. There are 16 residues in the CDR3. Germline V gives CDR1 LGHNA, CDR2 YNFKEQ. CDR3 residues: CASSQDLGGNTDTQYF. In DNA, the CDR3 is TGTGCCAGCAGCCAAGACTTAGGCGGGAACACAGATACGCAGTATTTT.

The chain recombines TRBV9 with TRBJ1-1; D not certain. The CDR3 covers 13 residues. The germline gives CDR1 SGDLS, CDR2 YYNGEE. V was cut by 1 base and J by 6 bases, with 10 bases left in between. The CDR3 loop is CASSVSGVAEAFF. The CDR3 DNA is TGTGCCAGCAGCGTATCCGGAGTCGCTGAAGCTTTCTTT.

This rearrangement joins TRBV6-4 to TRBJ2-2, with D maybe TRBD1 (6 bases). V was trimmed by 5 bases and J by 2 bases, leaving 9 bases between them. The CDR3 loop spans 14 amino acids. The germline gives CDR1 MRHNA, CDR2 SNTAGT. DNA of the CDR3: TGTGCCAGCAGTTTGGACAGAAACACCGGGGAGCTGTTTTTT. As protein: CASSLDRNTGELFF.

The CDR3 here is CASRREGDYNSPLHF. DNA of the CDR3: TGTGCCAGCAGGAGGGAGGGGGACTATAATTCACCCCTCCACTTT. This chain links TRBV2 with TRBJ1-6; a weak D match, TRBD1 (6 bases). Germline assignment: CDR1 SNHLY and CDR2 FYNNEI. There are 15 residues in the CDR3. The germline V and J ends were trimmed by 6 bases and 3 bases, with 12 bases remaining between them.

The rearrangement joins TRBV24-1 to TRBJ2-1; D might be TRBD1 (6 bases). The CDR3 spans 14 residues. CDR1 is KGHDR and CDR2 is SFDVKD in the germline V gene. Trimming removed 2 bases from V and 12 bases from J, with 16 bases in between. This chain's CDR3 is CATSDSLTGHGQFF. The CDR3 DNA reads as TGTGCCACCAGTGATTCTCTTACAGGGCATGGGCAGTTCTTC.

The V gene is TRBV3-1 (or the pseudogene TRBV3-2), the J gene TRBJ2-5; 12 positions match TRBD2. This CDR3 contains 15 residues. Germline CDR1 is LGHDT and CDR2 is YNNKEL (reference sequence). The V segment lost 6 bases and the J segment 4 bases; nucleotides outside the gene matches: 6. Here the CDR3 reads CASRDGLAGRETQYF. The CDR3 nucleotides read TGTGCCAGCAGGGACGGACTAGCGGGACGAGAGACCCAGTACTTC.

The V and J genes are TRBV9 and TRBJ2-2, with D perhaps TRBD2 (5 bases). The V and J ends lost 0 bases and 6 bases respectively, with 9 bases between them. This CDR3 has 14 residues. Germline V gene sequence: CDR1 SGDLS, CDR2 YYNGEE. CDR3 sequence reads: CASSVDLGAGELFF. The CDR3 DNA is TGTGCCAGCAGCGTAGATTTGGGAGCCGGGGAGCTGTTTTTT.

The chain links TRBV19 to TRBJ2-2; 9 bases align to TRBD2. After removal of 6 bases from V and 5 bases from J, the junction contained 7 bases not matched to a gene. Looked up from germline, CDR1 is LNHDA and CDR2 is SQIVND (reference sequence). The CDR3 is 15 amino acids. CDR3 nucleotides: TGTGCCAGTAGGAAAGCGGGAGGTAGGACCGGGGAGCTGTTTTTT. Its translation: CASRKAGGRTGELFF.

This rearrangement joins TRBV27 to TRBJ2-7; 12 bases line up with TRBD1. CDR1 and CDR2 (germline): MNHEY, SMNVEV (reference sequence). The V gene end was trimmed by 3 bases and the J gene end by 5 bases; junction bases not matched to a gene: 5. The CDR3 covers 15 residues. The DNA of the CDR3 is TGTGCCAGCAGTTTGGGGACAGGGGGCTTGGACGAGCAGTACTTC. Its translation: CASSLGTGGLDEQYF.

The gene calls are TRBV3-1 (or the pseudogene TRBV3-2) and TRBJ2-1; 11 bases agree with TRBD2. The CDR3 extends over 20 amino acids. The germline CDR1 and CDR2 sequences are LGHDT and YNNKEL (reference sequence). Losses at the gene ends were 3 bases for V and 3 bases for J; bases not matched to a gene: 16. The chain's CDR3 is CASSHKGGALLAGGYNEQFF. The DNA for the CDR3 is TGTGCCAGCAGCCATAAGGGGGGGGCACTTCTAGCGGGAGGCTACAATGAGCAGTTCTTC.

The chain combines TRBV7-4 with TRBJ1-3; D unclear. The CDR3 spans 16 residues. V was trimmed by 3 bases and J by 0 bases, leaving 12 bases between them. Germline assignment: CDR1 SGHVT and CDR2 SQSDAQ. The CDR3 spells CASSFTATPSGNTIYF. Written as DNA, the CDR3 is TGTGCCAGCAGCTTTACAGCAACCCCCTCTGGAAACACCATATATTTT.

The chain links TRBV4-3 to TRBJ2-1; 7 bases are a match to TRBD1. The V and J ends lost 2 bases and 7 bases, in that order; junction bases with no gene match: 17. The germline V gene encodes CDR1 LGHNA and CDR2 YSLEER. The CDR3 extends over 18 amino acids. CDR3 sequence: CASSQTTEPTGNRNEQFF. For the CDR3, the DNA is TGCGCCAGCAGCCAAACCACCGAGCCGACAGGGAACAGGAATGAGCAGTTCTTC.

The chain recombines TRBV28 with TRBJ1-2, with 8 bases that match TRBD1. The CDR3 loop spans 16 amino acids. Looked up from germline, CDR1 is MDHEN and CDR2 is SYDVKM. J gave up 1 base and V 4 bases, and 8 bases lay outside the gene matches. The CDR3 nucleotides read TGTGCCAGCAGTTCCTGGACAGGGCCGAGTAACTATGGCTACACCTTC. This gives the protein CASSSWTGPSNYGYTF.

The chain links TRBV30 to TRBJ2-3, with 9 bases lining up with TRBD1. This CDR3 spans 14 amino acids. Germline V CDR1 and CDR2: GTSNPN, SVGIG (reference sequence). J lost 3 bases, V lost 3 bases, and 4 bases had no gene match. The CDR3 loop reads CAWRAGTGTDTQYF. The CDR3 DNA reads as TGTGCCTGGAGAGCCGGGACAGGGACAGATACGCAGTATTTT.

The chain is built from TRBV5-4 and TRBJ2-3; maybe TRBD2 (5 bases). CDR1 and CDR2 from the germline V gene are SGHNT and YYREEE (reference sequence). V was cut by 1 base and J by 6 bases, with 12 bases left in between. This CDR3 contains 14 residues. DNA for the CDR3: TGTGCCAGCAGCTTGTACGCGGGCCTCGATACGCAGTATTTT. Its translation: CASSLYAGLDTQYF.

The V gene is TRBV18, the J gene TRBJ1-5; 11 bases are shared with TRBD1. The germline CDR1 and CDR2 sequences are KGHSH and LQKENI. CDR3 length equals 16 residues. Trimming at V came to 0 bases and at J to 2 bases, leaving 0 bases not matched to a gene. CDR3 residues: CASSPPGQGGNQPQHF. For the CDR3, the DNA is TGTGCCAGCTCACCACCGGGACAGGGGGGCAATCAGCCCCAGCATTTT.

This sequence joins TRBV24-1 and TRBJ2-1, with 10 bases matching TRBD2. Germline V CDR1 and CDR2: KGHDR, SFDVKD. The V segment lost 5 bases and the J segment 2 bases; nucleotides outside the gene matches: 2. The CDR3 has 15 amino acids. The chain's CDR3 is CATSVGTSAYNEQFF. CDR3 sequence (DNA): TGTGCCACCAGTGTCGGGACTAGCGCCTACAATGAGCAGTTCTTC.

The chain links TRBV3-1 (or the pseudogene TRBV3-2) to TRBJ2-1; D is ambiguous. Looked up from germline, CDR1 is LGHDT and CDR2 is YNNKEL (reference sequence). V was cut by 4 bases and J by 0 bases, with 13 bases left in between. The CDR3 runs to 16 residues. As DNA, the CDR3 is TGTGCCAGCAGCCTTGGCGGCGGTAGCTCCTACAATGAGCAGTTCTTC. Protein: CASSLGGGSSYNEQFF.

This clone occurred once. This sequence joins TRBV7-9 and TRBJ2-7; D is perhaps TRBD1 (5 bases). V lost 4 bases and J lost 2, with 12 bases in between. Per germline, CDR1 SEHNR and CDR2 FQNEAQ (reference sequence). This CDR3 contains 14 residues. The CDR3 DNA sequence: TGTGCCAGCAGCTCATACACGGACACCTACGAGCAGTACTTC. This sequence encodes CASSSYTDTYEQYF.

The chain is built from TRBV6-5 and TRBJ1-2; TRBD1 aligns across 9 bases. Germline CDR1 is MNHEY and CDR2 is SVGAGI. The CDR3 sequence is 14 residues long. The junction had 4 bases not matched to a gene; V was cut back by 4 bases and J by 4 bases. CDR3 nucleotides: TGTGCCAGCAGTTCCCGGACAGGGGCCTATGGCTACACCTTC. Protein product: CASSSRTGAYGYTF.

The chain carries TRBV7-9 and TRBJ2-3; weak D call: TRBD1 (6 bases). Trimming pared 5 bases from V and 7 bases from J, leaving 19 bases between. The CDR3 has 15 amino acids. Germline V gene lookup returns CDR1 SEHNR and CDR2 FQNEAQ (reference sequence). The chain's CDR3 is CASSLPLGGRHTQYF. CDR3 nucleotide sequence: TGTGCCAGCAGCCTTCCGTTAGGGGGAAGGCATACGCAGTATTTT. The whole variable domain, remainder taken from reference TRBV7-9 and TRBJ2-3, is DTGVSQNPRHKITKRGQNVTFRCDPISEHNRLYWYRQTLGQGPEFLTYFQNEAQLEKSRLLSDRFSAERPKGSFSTLEIQRTEQGDSAMYLCASSLPLGGRHTQYFGPGTRLTVL.